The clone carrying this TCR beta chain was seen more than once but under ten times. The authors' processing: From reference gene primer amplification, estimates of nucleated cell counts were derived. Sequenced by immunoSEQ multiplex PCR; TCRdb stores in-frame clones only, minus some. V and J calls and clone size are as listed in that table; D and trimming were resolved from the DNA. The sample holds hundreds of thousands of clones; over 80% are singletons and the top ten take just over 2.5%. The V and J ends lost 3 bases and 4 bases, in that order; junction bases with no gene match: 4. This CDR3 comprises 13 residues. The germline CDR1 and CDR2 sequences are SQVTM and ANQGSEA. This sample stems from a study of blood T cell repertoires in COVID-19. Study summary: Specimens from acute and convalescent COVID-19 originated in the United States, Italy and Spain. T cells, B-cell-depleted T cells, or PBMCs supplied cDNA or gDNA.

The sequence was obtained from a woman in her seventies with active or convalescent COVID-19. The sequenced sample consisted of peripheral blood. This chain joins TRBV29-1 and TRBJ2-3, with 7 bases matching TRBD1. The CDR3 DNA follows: TGCAGCGTTGAGATTACAGGGGCAGATACGCAGTATTTT. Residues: CSVEITGADTQYF.